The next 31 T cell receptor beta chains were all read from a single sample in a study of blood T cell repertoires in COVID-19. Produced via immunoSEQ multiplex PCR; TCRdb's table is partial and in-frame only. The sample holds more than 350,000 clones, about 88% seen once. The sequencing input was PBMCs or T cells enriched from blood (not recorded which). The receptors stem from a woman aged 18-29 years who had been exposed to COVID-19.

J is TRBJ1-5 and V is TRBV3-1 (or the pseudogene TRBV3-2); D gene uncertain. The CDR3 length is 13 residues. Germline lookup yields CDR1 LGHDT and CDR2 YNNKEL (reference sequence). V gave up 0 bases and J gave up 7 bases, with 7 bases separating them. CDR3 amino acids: CASSQDPGQPQHF. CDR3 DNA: TGTGCCAGCAGCCAAGATCCCGGGCAGCCCCAGCATTTT.

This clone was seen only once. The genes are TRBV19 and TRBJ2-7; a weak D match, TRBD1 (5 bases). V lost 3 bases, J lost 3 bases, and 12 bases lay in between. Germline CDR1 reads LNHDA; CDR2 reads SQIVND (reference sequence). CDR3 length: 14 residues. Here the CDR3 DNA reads TGTGCCAGTAGTATGGGGAACAGGATCTACGAGCAGTACTTC. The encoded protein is CASSMGNRIYEQYF.

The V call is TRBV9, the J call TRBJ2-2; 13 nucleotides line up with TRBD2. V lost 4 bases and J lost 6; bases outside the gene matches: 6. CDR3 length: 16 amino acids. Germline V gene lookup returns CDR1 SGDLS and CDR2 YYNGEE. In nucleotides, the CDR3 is TGTGCCAGCAGCTCCCGAACTAGCGGGGGGGCCGGGGAGCTGTTTTTT. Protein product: CASSSRTSGGAGELFF.

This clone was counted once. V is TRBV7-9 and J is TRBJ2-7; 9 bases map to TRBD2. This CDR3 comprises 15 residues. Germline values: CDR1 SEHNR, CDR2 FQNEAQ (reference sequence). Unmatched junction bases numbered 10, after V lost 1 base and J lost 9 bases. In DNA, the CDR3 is TGTGCCAGCAGCTTAGGTAGATCTCTAGCGGGAAGGCAGTACTTC. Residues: CASSLGRSLAGRQYF.

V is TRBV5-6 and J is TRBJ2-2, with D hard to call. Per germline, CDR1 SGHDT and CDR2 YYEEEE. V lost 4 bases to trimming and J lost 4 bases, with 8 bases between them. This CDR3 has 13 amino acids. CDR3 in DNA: TGTGCCAGCAGCGAGTCGTTCACCGGGGAGCTGTTTTTT. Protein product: CASSESFTGELFF.

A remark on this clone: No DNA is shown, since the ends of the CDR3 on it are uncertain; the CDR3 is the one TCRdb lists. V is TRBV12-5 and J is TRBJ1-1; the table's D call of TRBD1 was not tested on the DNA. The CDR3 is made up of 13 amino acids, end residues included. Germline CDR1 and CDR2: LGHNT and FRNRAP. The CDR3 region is CASGLAVDTEAFF.

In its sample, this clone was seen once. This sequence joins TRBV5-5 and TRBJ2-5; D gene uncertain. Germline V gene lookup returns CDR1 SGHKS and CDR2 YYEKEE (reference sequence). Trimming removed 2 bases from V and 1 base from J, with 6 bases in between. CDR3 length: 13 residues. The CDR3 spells CASSFSAQETQYF. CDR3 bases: TGTGCCAGCAGCTTCAGCGCCCAAGAGACCCAGTACTTC. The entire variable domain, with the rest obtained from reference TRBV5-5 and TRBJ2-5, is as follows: DAGVTQSPTHLIKTRGQQVTLRCSPISGHKSVSWYQQVLGQGPQFIFQYYEKEERGRGNFPDRFSARQFPNYSSELNVNALLLGDSALYLCASSFSAQETQYFGPGTRLLVL.

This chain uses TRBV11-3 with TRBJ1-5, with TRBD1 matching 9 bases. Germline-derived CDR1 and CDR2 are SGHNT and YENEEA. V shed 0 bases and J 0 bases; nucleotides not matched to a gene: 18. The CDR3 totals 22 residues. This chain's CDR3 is CASSLEGALGDRGSYSNQPQHF. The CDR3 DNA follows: TGTGCCAGCAGCTTAGAGGGGGCCCTGGGCGACAGGGGGTCTTATAGCAATCAGCCCCAGCATTTT.

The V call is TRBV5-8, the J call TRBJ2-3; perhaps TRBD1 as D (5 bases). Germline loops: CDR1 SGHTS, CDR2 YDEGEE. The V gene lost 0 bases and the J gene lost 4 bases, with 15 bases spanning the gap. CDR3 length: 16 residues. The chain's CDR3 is CASSLATRVGADTQYF. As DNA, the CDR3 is TGTGCCAGCAGCTTGGCCACCAGGGTCGGTGCAGATACGCAGTATTTT.

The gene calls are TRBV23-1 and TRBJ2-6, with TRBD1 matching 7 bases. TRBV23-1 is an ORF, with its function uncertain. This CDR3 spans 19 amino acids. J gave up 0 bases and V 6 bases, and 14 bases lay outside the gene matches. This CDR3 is CASSLFPGQTASGANVLTF. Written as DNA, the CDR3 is TGCGCCAGCAGCCTTTTCCCGGGACAGACGGCCTCTGGGGCCAACGTCCTGACTTTC.

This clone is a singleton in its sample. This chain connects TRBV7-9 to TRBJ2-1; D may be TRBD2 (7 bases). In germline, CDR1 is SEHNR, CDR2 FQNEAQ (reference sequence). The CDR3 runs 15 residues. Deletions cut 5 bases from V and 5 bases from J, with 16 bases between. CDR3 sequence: CASSGGLAANNEQFF. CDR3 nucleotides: TGTGCCAGCAGCGGGGGGCTAGCGGCTAACAATGAGCAGTTCTTC.

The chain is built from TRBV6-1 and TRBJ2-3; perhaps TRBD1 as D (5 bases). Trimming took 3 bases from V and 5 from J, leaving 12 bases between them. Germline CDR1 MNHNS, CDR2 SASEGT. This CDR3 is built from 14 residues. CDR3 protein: CASSDTPRGDTQYF. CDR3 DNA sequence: TGTGCCAGCAGTGATACCCCTAGGGGAGATACGCAGTATTTT.

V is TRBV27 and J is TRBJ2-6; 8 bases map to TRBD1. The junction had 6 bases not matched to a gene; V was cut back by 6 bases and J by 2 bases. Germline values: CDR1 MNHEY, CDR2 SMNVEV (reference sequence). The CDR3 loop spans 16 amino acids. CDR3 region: CASSRTDRAGANVLTF. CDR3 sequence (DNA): TGTGCCAGCAGCCGTACGGACAGGGCTGGGGCCAACGTCCTGACTTTC.

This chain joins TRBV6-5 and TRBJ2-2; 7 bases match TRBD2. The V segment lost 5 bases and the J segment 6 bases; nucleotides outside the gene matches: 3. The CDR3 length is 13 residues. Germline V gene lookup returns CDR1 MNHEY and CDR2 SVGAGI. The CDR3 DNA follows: TGTGCCAGCAGTCAGCGGGGAGCCGGGGAGCTGTTTTTT. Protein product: CASSQRGAGELFF.

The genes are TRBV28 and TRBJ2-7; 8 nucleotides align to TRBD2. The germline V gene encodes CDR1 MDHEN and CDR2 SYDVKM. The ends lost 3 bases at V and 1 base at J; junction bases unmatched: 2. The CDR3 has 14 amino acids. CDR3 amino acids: CASSFQRESYEQYF. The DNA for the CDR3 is TGTGCCAGCAGTTTCCAGCGGGAGTCCTACGAGCAGTACTTC. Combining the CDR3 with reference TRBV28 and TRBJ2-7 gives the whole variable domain DVKVTQSSRYLVKRTGEKVFLECVQDMDHENMFWYRQDPGLGLRLIYFSYDVKMKEKGDIPEGYSVSREKKERFSLILESASTNQTSMYLCASSFQRESYEQYFGPGTRLTVT.

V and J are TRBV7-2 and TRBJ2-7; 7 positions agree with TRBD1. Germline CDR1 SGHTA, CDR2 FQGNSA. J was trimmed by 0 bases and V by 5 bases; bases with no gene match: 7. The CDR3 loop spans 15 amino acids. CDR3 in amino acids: CASSQRTGDSYEQYF. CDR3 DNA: TGTGCCAGCAGCCAACGAACAGGGGACTCCTACGAGCAGTACTTC.

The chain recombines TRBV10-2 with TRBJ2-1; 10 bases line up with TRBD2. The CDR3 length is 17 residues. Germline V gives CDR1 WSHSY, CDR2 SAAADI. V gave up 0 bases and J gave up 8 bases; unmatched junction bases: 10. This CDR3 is CASSESRLAGVGDEQFF. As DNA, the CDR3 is TGCGCCAGCAGTGAGTCGCGGCTAGCGGGAGTAGGCGATGAGCAGTTCTTC.

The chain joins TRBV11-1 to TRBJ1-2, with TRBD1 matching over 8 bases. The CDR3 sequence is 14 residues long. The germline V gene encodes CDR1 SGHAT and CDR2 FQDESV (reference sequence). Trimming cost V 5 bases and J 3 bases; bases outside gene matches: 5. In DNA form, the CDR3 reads TGTGCCAGCAGCCGGGACAGGTTTTACTATGGCTACACCTTC. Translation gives CASSRDRFYYGYTF.

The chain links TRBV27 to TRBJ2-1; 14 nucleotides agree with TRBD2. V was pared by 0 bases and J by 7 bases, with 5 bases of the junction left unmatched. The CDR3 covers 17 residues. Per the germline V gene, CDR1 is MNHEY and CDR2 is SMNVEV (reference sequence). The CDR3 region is CASSLSETSGRGNEQFF. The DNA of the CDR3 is TGTGCCAGCAGTTTATCAGAGACTAGCGGGAGGGGGAATGAGCAGTTCTTC.

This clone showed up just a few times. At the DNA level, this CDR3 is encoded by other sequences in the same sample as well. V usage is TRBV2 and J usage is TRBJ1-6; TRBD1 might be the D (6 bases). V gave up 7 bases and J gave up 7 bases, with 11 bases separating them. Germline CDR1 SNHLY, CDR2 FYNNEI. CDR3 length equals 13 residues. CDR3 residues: CASKWTENSPLHF. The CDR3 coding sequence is TGTGCCAGCAAATGGACAGAGAATTCACCCCTCCACTTT.

The CDR3 DNA reads as TGTGCCAGCAGCTTCACGTACCAGACAGGGGGGACTGAAGCTTTCTTT. As protein: CASSFTYQTGGTEAFF. The chain recombines TRBV7-6 with TRBJ1-1; 9 bases fit TRBD1. V gave up 3 bases and J gave up 5 bases; unmatched junction bases: 10. The CDR3 has 16 residues. Germline V gene sequence: CDR1 SGHVS, CDR2 FNYEAQ.

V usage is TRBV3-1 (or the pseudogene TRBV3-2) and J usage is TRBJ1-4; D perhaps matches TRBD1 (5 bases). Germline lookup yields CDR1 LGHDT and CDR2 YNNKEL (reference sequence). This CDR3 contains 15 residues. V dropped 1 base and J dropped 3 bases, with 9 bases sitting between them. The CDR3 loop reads CASSQVLGPNEKLFF. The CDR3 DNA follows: TGTGCCAGCAGCCAAGTGTTGGGGCCTAATGAAAAACTGTTTTTT.

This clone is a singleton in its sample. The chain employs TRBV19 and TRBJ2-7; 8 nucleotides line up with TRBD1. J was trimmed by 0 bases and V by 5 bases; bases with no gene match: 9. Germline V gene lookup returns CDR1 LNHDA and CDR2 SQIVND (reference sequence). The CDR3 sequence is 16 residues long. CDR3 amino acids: CASSSPGQASSYEQYF. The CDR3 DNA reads TGTGCCAGTAGTTCCCCGGGACAGGCGAGCTCCTACGAGCAGTACTTC.

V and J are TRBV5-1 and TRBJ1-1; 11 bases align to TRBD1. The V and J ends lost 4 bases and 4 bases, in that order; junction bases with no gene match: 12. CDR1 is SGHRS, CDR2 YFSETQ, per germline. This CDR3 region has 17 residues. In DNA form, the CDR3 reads TGCGCCAGCAGCCTAACTGGACAGGGGGCGTTGAGCACTGAAGCTTTCTTT. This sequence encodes CASSLTGQGALSTEAFF.

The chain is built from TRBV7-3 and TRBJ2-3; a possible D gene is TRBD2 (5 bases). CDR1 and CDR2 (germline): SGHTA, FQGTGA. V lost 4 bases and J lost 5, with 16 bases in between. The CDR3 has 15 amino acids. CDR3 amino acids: CASSSTGYRGDTQYF. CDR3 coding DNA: TGTGCCAGCAGCTCAACCGGTTACCGGGGAGATACGCAGTATTTT.

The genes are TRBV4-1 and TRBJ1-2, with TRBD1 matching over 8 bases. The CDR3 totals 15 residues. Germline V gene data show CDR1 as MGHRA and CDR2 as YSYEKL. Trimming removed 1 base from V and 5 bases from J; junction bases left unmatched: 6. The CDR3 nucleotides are TGCGCCAGCAGCCAAGTAACAGGGGGAGGATATGGCTACACCTTC. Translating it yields CASSQVTGGGYGYTF.

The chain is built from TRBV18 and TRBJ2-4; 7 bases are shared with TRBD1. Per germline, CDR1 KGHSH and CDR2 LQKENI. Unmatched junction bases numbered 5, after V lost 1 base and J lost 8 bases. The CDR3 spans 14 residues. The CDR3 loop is CASSPLPDRDIQYF. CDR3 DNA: TGTGCCAGCTCACCACTTCCAGACAGGGACATTCAGTACTTC.

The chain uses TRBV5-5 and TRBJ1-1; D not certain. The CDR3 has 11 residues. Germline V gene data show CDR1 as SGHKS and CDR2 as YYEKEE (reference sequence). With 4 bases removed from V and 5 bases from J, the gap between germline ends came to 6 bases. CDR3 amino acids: CASSRETEAFF. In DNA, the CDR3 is TGTGCCAGCAGCCGGGAAACTGAAGCTTTCTTT.

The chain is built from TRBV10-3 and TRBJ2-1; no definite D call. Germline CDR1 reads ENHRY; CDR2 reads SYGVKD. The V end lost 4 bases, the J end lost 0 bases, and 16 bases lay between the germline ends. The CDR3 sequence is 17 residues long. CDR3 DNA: TGTGCCATCAGTGGGTGGTCAGCGCAAGGCTCCTACAATGAGCAGTTCTTC. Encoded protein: CAISGWSAQGSYNEQFF.

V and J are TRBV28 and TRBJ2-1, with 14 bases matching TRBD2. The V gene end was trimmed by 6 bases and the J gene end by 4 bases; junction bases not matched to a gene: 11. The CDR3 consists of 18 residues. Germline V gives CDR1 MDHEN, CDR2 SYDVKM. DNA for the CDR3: TGTGCCAGCAGCGGACTAGCGGGAGGCTCACCTCCTTACAATGAGCAGTTCTTC. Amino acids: CASSGLAGGSPPYNEQFF.

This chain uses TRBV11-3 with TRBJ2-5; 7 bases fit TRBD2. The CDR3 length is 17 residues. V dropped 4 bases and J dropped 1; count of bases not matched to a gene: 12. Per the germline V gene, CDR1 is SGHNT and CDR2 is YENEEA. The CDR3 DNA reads TGTGCCAGCAGCTCGGGACTACCTGGATCCCCCCAAGAGACCCAGTACTTC. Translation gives CASSSGLPGSPQETQYF.